This T cell receptor beta chain stems from a study of blood T cells in healthy people across ages. V was pared by 4 bases and J by 7 bases, with 10 bases between. This CDR3 has 12 amino acids. CDR1 and CDR2 from the germline V gene are SQVTM and ANQGSEA. A second PCR, run for about 6 to 11 cycles, used a sample-barcoded 5' primer plus a J-beta primer mix. TCRdb analysed the 5' RACE reads with MiXCR anew, one entry per CDR3 protein. The sample has approximately 800,000 distinct CDR3 sequences, about 55% seen once. The sequence came from a man of 80 years or more in good health. The rearrangement links TRBV29-1 to TRBJ1-4; tentative D call: TRBD1 (6 bases). The sample was blood. In DNA, the CDR3 is TGCAGCGTTGCAGGGGTTCGTGAAAAACTGTTTTTT. Translating it yields CSVAGVREKLFF.